This TCR beta chain was observed in a study of CD8 T cells in Susac syndrome. Germline V gene lookup returns CDR1 MNHNY and CDR2 SVGAGI (reference sequence). The CDR3 is made up of 12 amino acids. V lost 2 bases and J lost 5, with 6 bases in between. The RNA, about 0.45 to 1 ug, was put through reverse transcription using random hexamers. MiXCR, applied by TCRdb to the immunoSEQ multiplex PCR reads, yields one record per CDR3 protein. The sample includes 200,000 to 250,000 distinct CDR3 sequences, approximately 90% of them seen just once. This chain uses TRBV6-6 with TRBJ2-5; D is unresolved. The sequence derives from a human donor with multiple sclerosis. What was sequenced was CD8+ T cells from PBMCs. CDR3 sequence (DNA): TGTGCCAGCAGTTACCTGCGGGAGACCCAGTACTTC. Amino acid sequence: CASSYLRETQYF.